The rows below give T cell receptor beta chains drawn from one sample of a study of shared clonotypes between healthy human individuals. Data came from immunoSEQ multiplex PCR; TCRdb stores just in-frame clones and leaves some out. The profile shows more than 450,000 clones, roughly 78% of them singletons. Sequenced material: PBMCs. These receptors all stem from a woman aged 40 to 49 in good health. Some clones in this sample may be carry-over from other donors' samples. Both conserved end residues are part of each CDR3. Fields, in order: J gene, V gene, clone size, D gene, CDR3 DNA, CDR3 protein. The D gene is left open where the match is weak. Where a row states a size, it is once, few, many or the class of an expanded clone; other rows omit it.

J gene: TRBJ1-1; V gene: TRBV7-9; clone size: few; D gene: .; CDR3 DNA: TGTGCCAGCAGCTTAGGACAGGTTAACACTGAAGCTTTCTTT; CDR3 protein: CASSLGQVNTEAFF
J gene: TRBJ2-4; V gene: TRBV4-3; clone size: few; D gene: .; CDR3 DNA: TGCGCCAGCAGCCAAGATCAGGGGTTGAACATTCAGTACTTC; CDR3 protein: CASSQDQGLNIQYF
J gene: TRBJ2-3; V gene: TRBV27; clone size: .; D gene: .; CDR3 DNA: TGTGCCAGCCGGGCGACCGCCACAGATACGCAGTATTTT; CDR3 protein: CASRATATDTQYF
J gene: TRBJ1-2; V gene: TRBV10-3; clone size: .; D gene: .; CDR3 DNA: TGTGCCATCAGTGATACTCTTTACTATGGCTACACCTTC; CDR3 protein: CAISDTLYYGYTF
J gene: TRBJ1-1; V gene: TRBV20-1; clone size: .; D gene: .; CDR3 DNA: TGCAGTGCTAATCAAAACACTGAAGCTTTCTTT; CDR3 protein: CSANQNTEAFF
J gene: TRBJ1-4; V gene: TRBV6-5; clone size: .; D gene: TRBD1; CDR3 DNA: TGTGCCAGCAGAAGGGGGCCGGCTAATGAAAAACTGTTTTTT; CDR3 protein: CASRRGPANEKLFF
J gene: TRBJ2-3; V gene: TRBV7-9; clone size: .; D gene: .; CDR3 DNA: TGTGCCAGCACTGTGTCTAGCACAGATACGCAGTATTTT; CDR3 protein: CASTVSSTDTQYF
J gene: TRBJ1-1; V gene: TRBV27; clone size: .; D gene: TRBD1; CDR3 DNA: TGTGCCAGCAGTACCGGGACAGGGGTGATTGAAGCTTTCTTT; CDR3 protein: CASSTGTGVIEAFF
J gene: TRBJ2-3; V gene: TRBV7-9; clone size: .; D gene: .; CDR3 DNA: TGTGCCAGCAGCTTCTCACCTCGGACACCCACAGATACGCAGTATTTT; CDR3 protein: CASSFSPRTPTDTQYF
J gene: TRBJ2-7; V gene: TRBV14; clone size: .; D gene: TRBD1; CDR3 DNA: TGTGCCAGCAGTGGGACAGGGGCGGTCAACGAGCAGTACTTC; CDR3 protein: CASSGTGAVNEQYF
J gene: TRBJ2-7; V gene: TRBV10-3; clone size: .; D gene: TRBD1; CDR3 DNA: TGTGCCATCGGTGACACAGGGGTACTAAGCGAGCAGTACTTC; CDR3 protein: CAIGDTGVLSEQYF
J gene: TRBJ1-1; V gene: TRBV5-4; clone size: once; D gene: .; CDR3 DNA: TGTGCCAGCAGCTTGGCTGTGTCGACAGTGGGCACTGAAGCTTTCTTT; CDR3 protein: CASSLAVSTVGTEAFF
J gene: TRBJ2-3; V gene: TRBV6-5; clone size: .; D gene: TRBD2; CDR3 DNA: TGTGCCAGCAGACCGGGAGGGCTGGGAGATACGCAGTATTTT; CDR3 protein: CASRPGGLGDTQYF
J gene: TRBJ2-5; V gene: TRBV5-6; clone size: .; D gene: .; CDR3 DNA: TGTGCCAGCAGCTTGGGCCGCTCCGTGCAAGAGACCCAGTACTTC; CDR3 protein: CASSLGRSVQETQYF
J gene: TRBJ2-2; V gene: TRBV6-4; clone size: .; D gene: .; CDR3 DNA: TGTGCCAGCTCTTACTCAGGGTTCGGGGAGCTGTTTTTT; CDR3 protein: CASSYSGFGELFF
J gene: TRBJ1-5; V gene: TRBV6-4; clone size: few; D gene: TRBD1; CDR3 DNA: TGTGCCAGCAGTGACGGGGGACAGGGATACAATCAGCCCCAGCATTTT; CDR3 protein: CASSDGGQGYNQPQHF
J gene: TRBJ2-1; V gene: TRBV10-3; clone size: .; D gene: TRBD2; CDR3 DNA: TGTGCCATCAGTGGCCCAGCGGGAGCGATCTACAATGAGCAGTTCTTC; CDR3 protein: CAISGPAGAIYNEQFF
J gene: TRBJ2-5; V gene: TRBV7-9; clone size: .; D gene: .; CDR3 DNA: TGTGCCAGCAGCTTAGGCGGGTTAGAGACCCAGTACTTC; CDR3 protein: CASSLGGLETQYF
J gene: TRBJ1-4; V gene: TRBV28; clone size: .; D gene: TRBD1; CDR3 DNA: TGTGCCAGCAGTCGGATCACAGGGGAAACTAATGAAAAACTGTTTTTT; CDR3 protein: CASSRITGETNEKLFF
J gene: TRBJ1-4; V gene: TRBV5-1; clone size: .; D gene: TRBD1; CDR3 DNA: TGCGCCAGCAGCTTGGAGACAGGGACGAATGAAAAACTGTTTTTT; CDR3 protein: CASSLETGTNEKLFF
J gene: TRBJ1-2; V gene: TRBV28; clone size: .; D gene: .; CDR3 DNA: TGTGCCAGTACAGGGCTTCGGGGCTACACCTTC; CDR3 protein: CASTGLRGYTF
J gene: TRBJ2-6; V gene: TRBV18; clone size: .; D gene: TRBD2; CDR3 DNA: TGTGCCAGCTCACCGCGGACTAGCGGGAGGGCGAGCTCTGGGGCCAACGTCCTGACTTTC; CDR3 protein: CASSPRTSGRASSGANVLTF
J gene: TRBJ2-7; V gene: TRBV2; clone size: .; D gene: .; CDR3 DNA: TGTGCCAGTAACCAAGGTCCCGGAGGGGAGCAGTACTTC; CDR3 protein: CASNQGPGGEQYF
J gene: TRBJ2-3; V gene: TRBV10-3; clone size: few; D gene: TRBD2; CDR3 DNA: TGTGCCATCAGTGGAGGACTAGCGGGGGGAGATACGCAGTATTTT; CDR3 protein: CAISGGLAGGDTQYF
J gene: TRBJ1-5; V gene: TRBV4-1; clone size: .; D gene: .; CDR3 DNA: TGCGCCAGCAGCCAAAGGGAGCTAGGGCAGCCCCAGCATTTT; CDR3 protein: CASSQRELGQPQHF
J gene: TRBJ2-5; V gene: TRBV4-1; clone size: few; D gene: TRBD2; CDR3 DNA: TGCGCCAGCAGCCAAGGTGCGGGAGGGGCAGAGACCCAGTACTTC; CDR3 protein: CASSQGAGGAETQYF
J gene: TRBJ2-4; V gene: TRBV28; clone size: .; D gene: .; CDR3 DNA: TGTGCCAGCAGTTTAATCATAGAAAACATTCAGTACTTC; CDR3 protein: CASSLIIENIQYF
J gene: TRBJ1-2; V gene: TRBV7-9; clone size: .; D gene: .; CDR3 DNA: TGTGCCAGCAGCTTACCCCTCGACAGTCCCTTTGGCTACACCTTC; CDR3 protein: CASSLPLDSPFGYTF
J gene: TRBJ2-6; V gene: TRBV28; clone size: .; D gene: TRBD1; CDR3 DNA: TGTGCCAGCCGGGTCCGGGACAGTTACTTCTCTGGGGCCAACGTCCTGACTTTC; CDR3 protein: CASRVRDSYFSGANVLTF
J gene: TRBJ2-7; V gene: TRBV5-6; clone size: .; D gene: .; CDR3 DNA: TGTGCCAGCAGCTGGAAGCCCCGGGGCGCCGAGCAGTACTTC; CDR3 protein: CASSWKPRGAEQYF
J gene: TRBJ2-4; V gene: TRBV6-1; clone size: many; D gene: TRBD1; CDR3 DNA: TGTGCCAGCACCTCCGGACAGGTGTCCAAAAACATTCAGTACTTC; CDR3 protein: CASTSGQVSKNIQYF
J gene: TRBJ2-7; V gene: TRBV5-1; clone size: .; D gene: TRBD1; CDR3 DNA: TGCGCCAGCAGCTTGACAGGGGAATTCGCCTACGAGCAGTACTTC; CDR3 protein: CASSLTGEFAYEQYF
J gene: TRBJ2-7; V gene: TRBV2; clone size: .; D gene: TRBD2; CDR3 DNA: TGTGCCAGCAGTGAACTTAGCGGGGGGACCTACGAGCAGTACTTC; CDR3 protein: CASSELSGGTYEQYF
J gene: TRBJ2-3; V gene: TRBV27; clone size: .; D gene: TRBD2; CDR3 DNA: TGTGCCAGCAGTTGGGGTGGACTAGCGGGCACAGATACGCAGTATTTT; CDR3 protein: CASSWGGLAGTDTQYF
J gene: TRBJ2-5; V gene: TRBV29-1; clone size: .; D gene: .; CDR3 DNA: TGCAGCGTCCACGAAGAGACCCAGTACTTC; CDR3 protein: CSVHEETQYF
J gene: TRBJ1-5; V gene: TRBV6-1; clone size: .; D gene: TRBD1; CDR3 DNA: TGTGCCAGCAGCGAAGACAGGGTAAATCAGCCCCAGCATTTT; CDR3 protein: CASSEDRVNQPQHF
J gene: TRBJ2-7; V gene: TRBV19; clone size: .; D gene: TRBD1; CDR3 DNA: TGTGCCAGTAGTTCACAGGGGGTCCCCTACGAGCAGTACTTC; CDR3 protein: CASSSQGVPYEQYF
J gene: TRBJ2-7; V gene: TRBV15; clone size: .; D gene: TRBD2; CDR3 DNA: TGTGCCACCAGCAGAATACTAGCGGGAGTGGGCGAGCAGTACTTC; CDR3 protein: CATSRILAGVGEQYF
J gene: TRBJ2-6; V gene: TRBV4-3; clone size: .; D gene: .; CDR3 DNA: TGCGCCAGCAGCTTAGTTTGGGTGAACTCTGGGGCCAACGTCCTGACTTTC; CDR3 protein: CASSLVWVNSGANVLTF
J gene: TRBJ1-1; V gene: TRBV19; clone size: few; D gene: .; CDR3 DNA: TGTGCCAGTAGTATTGGGACGAACACTGAAGCTTTCTTT; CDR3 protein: CASSIGTNTEAFF
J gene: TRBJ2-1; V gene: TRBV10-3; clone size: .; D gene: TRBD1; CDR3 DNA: TGTGCCATCAAAGTGGACAGGGATTATGAGCAGTTCTTC; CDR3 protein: CAIKVDRDYEQFF
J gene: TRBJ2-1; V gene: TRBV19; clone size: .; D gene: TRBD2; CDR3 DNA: TGTGCCAGTAGTCCGCGACTAGCGGCCATAACCTACAATGAGCAGTTCTTC; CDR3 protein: CASSPRLAAITYNEQFF
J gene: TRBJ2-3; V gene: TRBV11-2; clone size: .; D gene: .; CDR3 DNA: TGTGCCAGCAGCTTAGCCAGGGAGACAGATACGCAGTATTTT; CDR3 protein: CASSLARETDTQYF
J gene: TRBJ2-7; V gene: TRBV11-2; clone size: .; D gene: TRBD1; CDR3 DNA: TGTGCCAGCAGCTTCCGGGACAGCGACTACGAGCAGTACTTC; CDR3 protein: CASSFRDSDYEQYF
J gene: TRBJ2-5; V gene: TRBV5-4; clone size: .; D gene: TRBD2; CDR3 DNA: TGTGCCAGCAGCACCCTTCGCGGGAGAGAGGAGACCCAGTACTTC; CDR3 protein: CASSTLRGREETQYF
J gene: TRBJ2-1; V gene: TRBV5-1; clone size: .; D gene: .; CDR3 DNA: TGCGCCAGCAGCTTGGATGTGGGTAGCTCCTACAATGAGCAGTTCTTC; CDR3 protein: CASSLDVGSSYNEQFF
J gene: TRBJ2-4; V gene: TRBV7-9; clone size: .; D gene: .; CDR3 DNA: TGTGCCAGCAGCTTAGGTTTGGACTACACTTATCAGTACTTC; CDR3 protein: CASSLGLDYTYQYF